This T cell receptor (beta chain) came from a study of human T cells and chemical hapten exposure. Study-level information: Slight volume differences across pooled libraries mainly accounted for varying per-sample TCR yields. Study-wide findings and caveats: With DPC sensitization, TCRs exceeding 1 in 1000 frequency showed no change.

V dropped 1 base and J dropped 8; count of bases not matched to a gene: 3. CDR1 and CDR2 from the germline V gene are MNHNS and SASEGT. This CDR3 spans 15 amino acids. This clonotype was recorded at least ten times. Its antigen remains unidentified. Time point specified: healthy volunteer bleed at 2 weeks. Whole blood that had not been fractionated was the source of extracted total RNA. Separate cDNA molecules received unique molecular identifiers, which the library attached to them. Authors' processing steps: Ranging from roughly 23,224 to 750,000, TCR counts per sample had a median value of roughly 96,000. MiXCR, run by TCRdb on the RACE reads, gives a single entry per CDR3 protein. The V and J calls here are based on TCRdb, not the publication. The data hold 130,000 or so distinct CDR3 sequences, with approximately 8.3% observed a single time.

Sequences were obtained from whole blood. This rearrangement joins TRBV6-1 to TRBJ2-1; the match to TRBD2 covers 12 bases. This receptor was obtained from a male donor in good health. Some clones in this sample may be carry-over from other donors' samples. Here the CDR3 reads CASSEGTSGNHEQFF. Here the CDR3 DNA reads TGTGCCAGCAGTGAAGGGACTAGCGGGAACCATGAGCAGTTCTTC.